This T cell receptor beta chain was documented in a study of tissue T cells after allogeneic stem cell transplantation. The method was immunoSEQ multiplex PCR; TCRdb's version includes in-frame clones alone and lacks a portion of them. The profile shows several thousand clones, about 45% of them singletons. Time point in this sample: mouse harvest day 7 after allogeneic transplant. Each mouse received 10^7 T-cell-depleted marrow cells plus 10^6 splenic CD5+ T cells by tail vein. Trimming took off 6 bases at V and 2 bases at J, with 11 bases between the two ends. Germline V gene sequence: CDR1 KGHPV, CDR2 FQNQEV (reference sequence). The CDR3 has 13 amino acids. Details on this clone: Gene names refer to mouse genes. The read terminates 1 residue ahead of where the CDR3 ends, so the germline J gene completes it.

Sequenced material: lymph node tissue. J is TRBJ2-7 and V is TRBV26, with TRBD1 as a possible D gene (5 bases). This receptor was identified in a female BALB/c mouse given C57BL/6 T cells with graft-versus-host disease after an allogeneic hematopoietic cell transplant. The part of the CDR3 DNA that was read is TGTGCCAGCAGGCGACAGAAACCCTATGAACAGTAC. Translation gives CASRRQKPYEQY. The full CDR3 is CASRRQKPYEQYF.